This T cell receptor (beta chain) is drawn from a study of T-cell memory formation after mild COVID-19. MiXCR, applied by TCRdb to the 5' RACE reads, yields one record per CDR3 protein. The sample has hundreds of thousands of distinct CDR3 sequences, 20% seen once. This clonotype has a handful of counts. This CDR3 is 15 amino acids long. Unmatched junction bases numbered 7, after V lost 4 bases and J lost 3 bases. Germline CDR1 SGHRS, CDR2 YFSETQ. Sequences were obtained from PBMCs or a T cell subset sorted from them (not recorded which). The V gene is TRBV5-1, the J gene TRBJ2-5; 9 nucleotides align to TRBD2. The sequence was obtained from an adult woman who had mild COVID-19 (a few samples of this study predate the infection). Cell type and time point are not known. The CDR3 reads CASSPFLAGEETQYF. CDR3 in DNA: TGCGCCAGCAGCCCGTTTTTAGCGGGGGAAGAGACCCAGTACTTC.